One sample yielded the 30 T cell receptor beta chains listed below, sequenced in a study of identifying expanded T cells in peripheral blood. Assay: immunoSEQ multiplex PCR; the TCRdb copy retains only in-frame clones and omits some. The sample contains around 50,000 clones, about 92% of which appear only once. Sequences were obtained from blood. These receptors were obtained from a person aged 18 to 70 in good health.

This chain uses TRBV14 with TRBJ2-1; 7 bases line up with TRBD2. From germline, CDR1 is SGHDN and CDR2 FVKESK. The J segment lost 9 bases and the V segment lost 5 bases, leaving 4 bases of the junction unmatched. The CDR3 runs to 12 residues. CDR3 coding DNA: TGTGCCAGCAGCTCCCCTAGCGGTGAGCAGTTCTTC. Amino acid sequence: CASSSPSGEQFF.

The chain combines TRBV29-1 with TRBJ2-7; D is perhaps TRBD2 (5 bases). The germline CDR1 and CDR2 sequences are SQVTM and ANQGSEA. The CDR3 runs 14 residues. Trimming left V 3 bases short and J 0 bases short, with 12 bases between. DNA for the CDR3: TGCAGCGTTGAGAGGGATGAGGACTCCTACGAGCAGTACTTC. It translates to CSVERDEDSYEQYF.

V is TRBV29-1 and J is TRBJ1-1, with D unclear. There are 12 residues in the CDR3. The V end was cut by 4 bases, the J end by 0 bases, with 6 bases between. Per the germline V gene, CDR1 is SQVTM and CDR2 is ANQGSEA. This CDR3 is CSVGFLNTEAFF. As DNA, the CDR3 is TGCAGCGTTGGATTCCTGAACACTGAAGCTTTCTTT.

V usage is TRBV2 and J usage is TRBJ2-7, with D possibly matching TRBD1 (5 bases). Germline V gives CDR1 SNHLY, CDR2 FYNNEI. Trimming cost V 6 bases and J 3 bases, with 18 bases left between them. This CDR3 is built from 15 residues. CDR3 sequence reads: CASRYKTDRHYEQYF. The CDR3 DNA reads as TGTGCCAGCAGGTATAAGACAGACCGACACTACGAGCAGTACTTC.

The chain recombines TRBV7-2 with TRBJ2-7; TRBD1 matches at 8 bases. This CDR3 region has 14 residues. The V segment lost 4 bases and the J segment 2 bases; nucleotides outside the gene matches: 4. Germline CDR1 and CDR2: SGHTA and FQGNSA. As DNA, the CDR3 is TGTGCCAGCAGCTCAGGGACAGGACCCTACGAGCAGTACTTC. It codes for CASSSGTGPYEQYF.

The chain has TRBV7-2 and TRBJ2-5; 9 bases agree with TRBD2. Germline V lookup: CDR1 SGHTA, CDR2 FQGNSA. This CDR3 is built from 16 residues. V was pared by 1 base and J by 5 bases, with 8 bases of the junction left unmatched. DNA of the CDR3: TGTGCCAGCAGCTTAGGGGCTAGCGGGGATAGGGAGACCCAGTACTTC. Translated, it gives CASSLGASGDRETQYF.

The V call is TRBV10-3, the J call TRBJ1-1; D is uncertain. CDR3 length equals 13 residues. From germline, CDR1 is ENHRY and CDR2 SYGVKD. V dropped 8 bases and J dropped 4 bases, with 14 bases sitting between them. The DNA of the CDR3 is TGTGCCATCGGTGGCCTCTTAGGCACTGAAGCTTTCTTT. Protein sequence: CAIGGLLGTEAFF.

The chain joins TRBV6-5 to TRBJ1-1; D not certain. Germline CDR1 is MNHEY and CDR2 is SVGAGI. Trimming pared 7 bases from V and 3 bases from J, leaving 9 bases between. The CDR3 extends over 12 amino acids. CDR3: CASKREDTEAFF. CDR3 DNA sequence: TGTGCCAGCAAGAGGGAAGACACTGAAGCTTTCTTT.

The J gene is TRBJ2-7, the V gene TRBV28; 7 bases map to TRBD1. Germline V CDR1 and CDR2: MDHEN, SYDVKM. CDR3 length: 16 residues. The V gene end was trimmed by 6 bases and the J gene end by 3 bases; junction bases not matched to a gene: 14. CDR3 nucleotides: TGTGCCAGCAGGCCCCAGACAGGGAAAACCTACTACGAGCAGTACTTC. This sequence encodes CASRPQTGKTYYEQYF. Using reference TRBV28 and TRBJ2-7 for the parts outside the CDR3, the full variable domain is DVKVTQSSRYLVKRTGEKVFLECVQDMDHENMFWYRQDPGLGLRLIYFSYDVKMKEKGDIPEGYSVSREKKERFSLILESASTNQTSMYLCASRPQTGKTYYEQYFGPGTRLTVT.

This clone was found a few times. The chain links TRBV6-1 to TRBJ1-5; TRBD1 might be the D (5 bases). The CDR3 length is 15 residues. Between the trimmed V and J ends, which lost 4 bases and 0 bases, there was a span of 10 bases. Germline CDR1 is MNHNS and CDR2 is SASEGT. CDR3 sequence (DNA): TGTGCCAGCAGTGCGGGACGGTTTAGCAATCAGCCCCAGCATTTT. Translating gives CASSAGRFSNQPQHF.

The rearrangement uses TRBV25-1 and TRBJ1-4, with a weak D call TRBD1 (5 bases). V lost 4 bases and J lost 7, with 25 bases in between. The CDR3 spans 18 residues. Germline-derived CDR1 and CDR2 are MGHDK and SYGVNS. As DNA, the CDR3 is TGTGCCAGCAGTGGACAGACAATTGCGGGGTATCGAGGTGAAAAACTGTTTTTT. It yields the protein CASSGQTIAGYRGEKLFF.

This clone was seen only once. The chain joins TRBV9 to TRBJ2-3, with 11 bases lining up with TRBD2. In germline, CDR1 is SGDLS, CDR2 YYNGEE. The V and J ends lost 4 bases and 0 bases, in that order; junction bases with no gene match: 7. The CDR3 has 17 residues. CDR3 nucleotides: TGTGCCAGCAGCCCGAGGGGACTAGCGGCTAGCACAGATACGCAGTATTTT. This sequence encodes CASSPRGLAASTDTQYF.

The chain employs TRBV5-6 and TRBJ2-7; 11 bases align to TRBD2. The CDR3 consists of 15 residues. In germline, CDR1 is SGHDT, CDR2 YYEEEE. V trimming: 4 bases; J trimming: 0 bases; junction bases outside the gene matches: 3. Written as DNA, the CDR3 is TGTGCCAGCAGCCTGACTAGCGGGATCTCCTACGAGCAGTACTTC. Translation: CASSLTSGISYEQYF.

The count of this clone is one. The chain recombines TRBV19 with TRBJ2-7, with 7 bases fitting TRBD1. The CDR3 extends over 14 amino acids. V lost 6 bases to trimming and J lost 1 base; unmatched junction nucleotides: 6. Per germline, CDR1 LNHDA and CDR2 SQIVND (reference sequence). CDR3 region: CASSPTGSSYEQYF. The CDR3 region has the DNA TGTGCCAGTAGCCCGACAGGGAGTTCCTACGAGCAGTACTTC. The whole variable domain, remainder taken from reference TRBV19 and TRBJ2-7, is DGGITQSPKYLFRKEGQNVTLSCEQNLNHDAMYWYRQDPGQGLRLIYYSQIVNDFQKGDIAEGYSVSREKKESFPLTVTSAQKNPTAFYLCASSPTGSSYEQYFGPGTRLTVT.

Comment on this clone: One junction end disagrees with the germline gene, perhaps due to a read error. V gene TRBV7-7 combines with J gene TRBJ2-7; possible D gene TRBD2, 5 bases. The length of the CDR3 is 13 residues. Looked up from germline, CDR1 is SSHAT and CDR2 is FNYEAQ (reference sequence). The CDR3 here is CASSLNGIDEQYF. Written as DNA, the CDR3 is TGTGCTAGCAGCTTGAACGGGATTGACGAGCAGTACTTC.

The chain links TRBV28 to TRBJ2-7; possibly TRBD2 for D (6 bases). V shed 7 bases and J shed 3 bases, with 16 bases lying between them. The CDR3 is 14 amino acids. Germline V gene sequence: CDR1 MDHEN, CDR2 SYDVKM. The CDR3, as DNA: TGTGCCAGCAACGACCTAGACGGGAGCTACGAGCAGTACTTC. As protein: CASNDLDGSYEQYF. Complete variable domain (other parts from reference TRBV28 and TRBJ2-7): DVKVTQSSRYLVKRTGEKVFLECVQDMDHENMFWYRQDPGLGLRLIYFSYDVKMKEKGDIPEGYSVSREKKERFSLILESASTNQTSMYLCASNDLDGSYEQYFGPGTRLTVT.

The J gene is TRBJ2-3, the V gene TRBV6-5; 8 bases agree with TRBD2. The V gene end was trimmed by 2 bases and the J gene end by 13 bases; junction bases not matched to a gene: 5. The CDR3 spans 12 residues. In germline, CDR1 is MNHEY, CDR2 SVGAGI. The DNA for the CDR3 is TGTGCCAGCAGTTACCAAGCGGGAGAAGAGTATTTT. Amino acid sequence: CASSYQAGEEYF.

This clone was seen only once. The gene calls are TRBV7-8 and TRBJ1-5; D might be TRBD1 (6 bases). CDR1 is SGHVS, CDR2 FQNEAQ, per germline. The CDR3 length is 15 residues. V lost 1 base to trimming and J lost 3 bases, with 10 bases between them. The chain's CDR3 is CASSLGGQINQPQHF. The CDR3 DNA reads as TGTGCCAGCAGCTTAGGGGGGCAAATCAATCAGCCCCAGCATTTT.

The chain links TRBV4-3 to TRBJ2-5, with D hard to call. From germline, CDR1 is LGHNA and CDR2 YSLEER. The CDR3 is 15 residues long. V was cut by 0 bases and J by 5 bases, with 13 bases left in between. DNA for the CDR3: TGCGCCAGCAGCCAAGACATCGGAGAGTGGGAGACCCAGTACTTC. The encoded protein is CASSQDIGEWETQYF.

V and J are TRBV5-1 and TRBJ2-1; TRBD2 aligns across 12 bases. V was pared by 2 bases and J by 8 bases, with 5 bases of the junction left unmatched. This CDR3 has 15 amino acids. Germline CDR1 SGHRS, CDR2 YFSETQ. The CDR3: CASSFLAGGPDEQFF. The CDR3 bases are TGCGCCAGCAGCTTCCTAGCGGGAGGGCCCGATGAGCAGTTCTTC.

V gene TRBV28 combines with J gene TRBJ2-1; D perhaps matches TRBD1 (6 bases). CDR3 size: 15 residues. CDR1 is MDHEN and CDR2 is SYDVKM in the germline V gene. Trimming pared 3 bases from V and 11 bases from J, leaving 20 bases between. This CDR3 is CASSFQGRVTEQQFF. The CDR3 nucleotides read TGTGCCAGCAGTTTTCAGGGGCGCGTAACCGAACAGCAGTTCTTC. Full variable domain (outside the CDR3, taken from reference TRBV28 and TRBJ2-1): DVKVTQSSRYLVKRTGEKVFLECVQDMDHENMFWYRQDPGLGLRLIYFSYDVKMKEKGDIPEGYSVSREKKERFSLILESASTNQTSMYLCASSFQGRVTEQQFFGPGTRLTVL.

The chain has TRBV6-6 and TRBJ2-1; D might be TRBD1 (5 bases). The length of the CDR3 is 13 residues. V was pared by 0 bases and J by 9 bases, with 9 bases between. Germline V gene sequence: CDR1 MNHNY, CDR2 SVGAGI (reference sequence). CDR3 DNA sequence: TGTGCCAGCAGTTACTCGCAGGGCGGTGAGCAGTTCTTC. Translated: CASSYSQGGEQFF.

In its sample, this clone was seen once. The rearrangement links TRBV10-3 to TRBJ2-3; a possible D gene is TRBD1 (5 bases). The CDR3 covers 12 residues. V lost 8 bases and J lost 3, with 9 bases in between. In germline, CDR1 is ENHRY, CDR2 SYGVKD. As DNA, the CDR3 is TGTGCCATCTCGGACATTACAGATACGCAGTATTTT. It encodes CAISDITDTQYF.

The J gene is TRBJ2-7, the V gene TRBV7-9; D unclear. Trimming pared 6 bases from V and 2 bases from J, leaving 11 bases between. Germline-derived CDR1 and CDR2 are SEHNR and FQNEAQ (reference sequence). There are 13 residues in the CDR3. The CDR3 nucleotides are TGTGCCAGCAGTCAGGATCCACCCTACGAGCAGTACTTC. As protein: CASSQDPPYEQYF.

This chain joins TRBV11-2 and TRBJ2-3; the D gene is possibly TRBD2 (5 bases). Per the germline V gene, CDR1 is SGHAT and CDR2 is FQNNGV. The CDR3 spans 14 residues. V was pared by 4 bases and J by 2 bases, with 10 bases between. CDR3 residues: CASSSNLATDTQYF. Here the CDR3 DNA reads TGTGCCAGCAGCTCAAACCTAGCCACAGATACGCAGTATTTT.

The chain carries TRBV4-1 and TRBJ1-5; D gene unclear. Germline V gives CDR1 MGHRA, CDR2 YSYEKL. V lost 4 bases, J lost 10 bases, and 20 bases lay in between. This CDR3 is 15 amino acids long. DNA of the CDR3: TGCGCCAGCAGCCCATTCCCGTTAATGGGTCAACCCCAGCATTTT. This gives the protein CASSPFPLMGQPQHF.

This chain uses TRBV29-1 with TRBJ1-2, with TRBD1 matching 9 bases. The CDR3 extends over 12 amino acids. Germline V gene sequence: CDR1 SQVTM, CDR2 ANQGSEA. Trimming took 7 bases from V and 3 from J; bases not matched to a gene: 3. The CDR3 region has the DNA TGCAGCGCACAGGGGGCGGACTATGGCTACACCTTC. Translated: CSAQGADYGYTF. Drawing the rest from reference TRBV29-1 and TRBJ1-2, the complete variable domain is SAVISQKPSRDICQRGTSLTIQCQVDSQVTMMFWYRQQPGQSLTLIATANQGSEATYESGFVIDKFPISRPNLTFSTLTVSNMSPEDSSIYLCSAQGADYGYTFGSGTRLTVV.

The rearrangement links TRBV15 to TRBJ2-1, with unresolved D. The CDR3 runs 13 residues. Germline V gene sequence: CDR1 LNHNV, CDR2 YYDKDF (reference sequence). Deletions cut 7 bases from V and 3 bases from J, with 10 bases between. The CDR3 DNA reads as TGTGCCACCACTAATAGCTACTACAATGAGCAGTTCTTC. It translates to CATTNSYYNEQFF.

This clone was found once. The V gene is TRBV7-6, the J gene TRBJ2-3, with D hard to call. Between the trimmed V and J ends, which lost 2 bases and 1 base, there was a span of 13 bases. The CDR3 spans 16 residues. Germline loops: CDR1 SGHVS, CDR2 FNYEAQ. CDR3 nucleotides: TGTGCCAGCAGCTTATGGGTTGGGGTGGGCACAGATACGCAGTATTTT. Translated: CASSLWVGVGTDTQYF.

This sequence joins TRBV27 and TRBJ2-5, with a weak D call TRBD2 (6 bases). The V end was cut by 5 bases, the J end by 5 bases, with 15 bases between. The germline gives CDR1 MNHEY, CDR2 SMNVEV (reference sequence). CDR3 size: 14 residues. Here the CDR3 DNA reads TGTGCCAGCAGTCTCCGGCGGGGTTCGGAGACCCAGTACTTC. Encoded protein: CASSLRRGSETQYF.